Below are 12 T cell receptor beta chains sequenced from a single sample in a study of shared clonotypes between healthy human individuals. Here immunoSEQ multiplex PCR was the method, and the copy in TCRdb shows in-frame clones only, minus some. The sample holds some 2,500,000 clones, more than 85% seen once. The sequenced material came from naive CD4+ T cells from PBMCs. Subset specified: CD45RA+ positively selected. These TCRs come from a man between 18 and 35 years old in good health. Some clones in this sample may be carry-over from other donors' samples.

Comment on this clone: The sample carries other DNA sequences with the same CDR3. The CDR3 protein is CASSQDLASSYNEQFF. CDR3 nucleotide sequence: TGTGCCAGCAGCCAGGACTTGGCTAGCTCCTACAATGAGCAGTTCTTC. V is TRBV4-2 and J is TRBJ2-1; TRBD2 might be the D (5 bases). The V end lost 3 bases, the J end lost 0 bases, and 12 bases lay between the germline ends. Germline lookup yields CDR1 LGHNA and CDR2 YNFKEQ. This CDR3 region has 16 residues.

This chain links TRBV5-4 with TRBJ2-7; D remains unclear. V lost 0 bases, J lost 5 bases, and 12 bases lay in between. The germline V gene has CDR1 SGHNT and CDR2 YYREEE (reference sequence). The CDR3 has 14 residues. In DNA form, the CDR3 reads TGTGCCAGCAGCTTGGTTACCGAAATAGACGAGCAGTACTTC. Its translation: CASSLVTEIDEQYF.

The table lists this clone with a count of one. The germline gene is not matched at one end of the junction; a read error may be the cause. The chain couples TRBV7-2 to TRBJ2-3; 12 nucleotides align to TRBD2. Germline V gene sequence: CDR1 SGHTA, CDR2 FQGNSA. The CDR3 extends over 16 amino acids. CDR3 DNA sequence: TGTGCCAGCAGCTTAGGGACGACTAGCGGGGGCCGGAACGTGGATTTT. This translates into CASSLGTTSGGRNVDF.

The chain recombines TRBV5-4 with TRBJ2-2, with no clear D. V lost 3 bases to trimming and J lost 1 base, with 10 bases between them. The V gene's germline CDR1 is SGHNT and CDR2 YYREEE (reference sequence). This CDR3 spans 15 amino acids. CDR3 coding DNA: TGTGCCAGCAGCTCCCCAGCCATGAACACCGGGGAGCTGTTTTTT. It is translated as CASSSPAMNTGELFF.

In its sample, this clone was seen once. The sample contains more than one DNA sequence encoding this CDR3. V usage is TRBV9 and J usage is TRBJ2-5, with D hard to call. The CDR3 length is 12 residues. Germline CDR1 SGDLS, CDR2 YYNGEE. V was trimmed by 0 bases and J by 3 bases, leaving 3 bases between them. CDR3 DNA sequence: TGTGCCAGCAGCGTAGCTGAAGAGACCCAGTACTTC. Its translation: CASSVAEETQYF.

The chain couples TRBV18 to TRBJ2-7, with D possibly called TRBD1 or TRBD2 (6 bases each). Germline V gene sequence: CDR1 KGHSH, CDR2 LQKENI. V was clipped by 8 bases and J by 6 bases, with 17 bases between them. The CDR3 covers 13 residues. The DNA of the CDR3 is TGTGCCAGCGCCGAGGGGGGAGTAACCGAGCAGTACTTC. As protein: CASAEGGVTEQYF.

The rearrangement joins TRBV7-2 to TRBJ2-7; D call uncertain. Trimming removed 5 bases from V and 4 bases from J, with 6 bases in between. CDR1 is SGHTA and CDR2 is FQGNSA in the germline V gene. CDR3 length: 11 residues. CDR3: CASSEPYEQYF. CDR3 nucleotides: TGTGCCAGCAGCGAGCCTTACGAGCAGTACTTC. The full variable domain, its missing parts supplied by reference TRBV7-2 and TRBJ2-7, is GAGVSQSPSNKVTEKGKDVELRCDPISGHTALYWYRQSLGQGLEFLIYFQGNSAPDKSGLPSDRFSAERTGGSVSTLTIQRTQQEDSAVYLCASSEPYEQYFGPGTRLTVT.

The chain couples TRBV5-8 to TRBJ1-5, with 8 positions matching TRBD1. CDR1 SGHTS and CDR2 YDEGEE come from the germline V gene. V gave up 4 bases and J gave up 4 bases; unmatched junction bases: 10. This CDR3 region has 16 residues. DNA of the CDR3: TGTGCCAGCAGCCCGCAGACCGGGACAGGTAATCAGCCCCAGCATTTT. Protein sequence: CASSPQTGTGNQPQHF.

This chain joins TRBV28 and TRBJ1-2; TRBD1 agrees at 10 bases. Germline lookup yields CDR1 MDHEN and CDR2 SYDVKM. This CDR3 spans 16 amino acids. After removal of 1 base from V and 3 bases from J, the junction contained 5 bases not matched to a gene. CDR3 residues: CASSLSGQGNYYGYTF. DNA of the CDR3: TGTGCCAGCAGTTTATCGGGACAGGGGAATTACTATGGCTACACCTTC.

The chain employs TRBV2 and TRBJ1-5; TRBD1 is a possible D gene (5 bases). Germline assignment: CDR1 SNHLY and CDR2 FYNNEI. The CDR3 is 12 amino acids. V was trimmed by 10 bases and J by 2 bases, leaving 9 bases between them. CDR3 residues: CAIGEGNQPQHF. In DNA form, the CDR3 reads TGTGCCATAGGGGAGGGCAATCAGCCCCAGCATTTT. The full variable domain, with the rest looked up from reference TRBV2 and TRBJ1-5, is EPEVTQTPSHQVTQMGQEVILRCVPISNHLYFYWYRQILGQKVEFLVSFYNNEISEKSEIFDDQFSVERPDGSNFTLKIRSTKLEDSAMYFCAIGEGNQPQHFGDGTRLSIL.

The V and J genes are TRBV4-3 and TRBJ2-7; D gene unclear. The CDR3 is 15 amino acids. CDR1 and CDR2 from the germline V gene are LGHNA and YSLEER. With 0 bases removed from V and 3 bases from J, the gap between germline ends came to 12 bases. For the CDR3, the DNA is TGCGCCAGCAGCCAAGATTTGCGGTCGAACTACGAGCAGTACTTC. Translating gives CASSQDLRSNYEQYF.

With regard to this clone: This sample also contains other DNA sequences that code for the same CDR3. J is TRBJ2-2 and V is TRBV18; 7 bases agree with TRBD2. The CDR3 contains 14 residues. Germline V CDR1 and CDR2: KGHSH, LQKENI. Trimming cost V 6 bases and J 4 bases; bases outside gene matches: 5. The CDR3 region has the DNA TGTGCCAGCTCCCCAAGGGAGGGCACCGGGGAGCTGTTTTTT. This gives the protein CASSPREGTGELFF.